This T cell receptor beta chain was recorded in a study of blood T cell repertoires in COVID-19. Across the study: From the United States, Italy and Spain came samples of acute and convalescent COVID-19. Sample material is recorded as cDNA or gDNA derived from T cells, B-cell-depleted T cells, or PBMCs.

The CDR3 loop spans 14 amino acids. The ends lost 2 bases at V and 5 bases at J; junction bases unmatched: 4. Germline V gene sequence: CDR1 LGHDT, CDR2 YNNKEL (reference sequence). In the original workflow: Estimation of nucleated cell counts was performed using reference gene primer amplification. Repertoires were generated with immunoSEQ multiplex PCR, while TCRdb's copy carries only in-frame clones and drops some. From that table come the V and J calls and clone size; the DNA was used to work out D and trimming. The sample has hundreds of thousands of clones, about 90% seen once; the top ten hold less than 3.5%.

The V and J genes are TRBV3-1 (or the pseudogene TRBV3-2) and TRBJ2-3; 7 bases line up with TRBD1. This clonotype originated in a woman between 18 and 29 years old who had recovered from COVID-19. The specimen sequenced was peripheral blood. The CDR3 sequence: CASSQQGVKDTQYF. DNA of the CDR3: TGTGCCAGCAGCCAACAGGGGGTAAAAGATACGCAGTATTTT.